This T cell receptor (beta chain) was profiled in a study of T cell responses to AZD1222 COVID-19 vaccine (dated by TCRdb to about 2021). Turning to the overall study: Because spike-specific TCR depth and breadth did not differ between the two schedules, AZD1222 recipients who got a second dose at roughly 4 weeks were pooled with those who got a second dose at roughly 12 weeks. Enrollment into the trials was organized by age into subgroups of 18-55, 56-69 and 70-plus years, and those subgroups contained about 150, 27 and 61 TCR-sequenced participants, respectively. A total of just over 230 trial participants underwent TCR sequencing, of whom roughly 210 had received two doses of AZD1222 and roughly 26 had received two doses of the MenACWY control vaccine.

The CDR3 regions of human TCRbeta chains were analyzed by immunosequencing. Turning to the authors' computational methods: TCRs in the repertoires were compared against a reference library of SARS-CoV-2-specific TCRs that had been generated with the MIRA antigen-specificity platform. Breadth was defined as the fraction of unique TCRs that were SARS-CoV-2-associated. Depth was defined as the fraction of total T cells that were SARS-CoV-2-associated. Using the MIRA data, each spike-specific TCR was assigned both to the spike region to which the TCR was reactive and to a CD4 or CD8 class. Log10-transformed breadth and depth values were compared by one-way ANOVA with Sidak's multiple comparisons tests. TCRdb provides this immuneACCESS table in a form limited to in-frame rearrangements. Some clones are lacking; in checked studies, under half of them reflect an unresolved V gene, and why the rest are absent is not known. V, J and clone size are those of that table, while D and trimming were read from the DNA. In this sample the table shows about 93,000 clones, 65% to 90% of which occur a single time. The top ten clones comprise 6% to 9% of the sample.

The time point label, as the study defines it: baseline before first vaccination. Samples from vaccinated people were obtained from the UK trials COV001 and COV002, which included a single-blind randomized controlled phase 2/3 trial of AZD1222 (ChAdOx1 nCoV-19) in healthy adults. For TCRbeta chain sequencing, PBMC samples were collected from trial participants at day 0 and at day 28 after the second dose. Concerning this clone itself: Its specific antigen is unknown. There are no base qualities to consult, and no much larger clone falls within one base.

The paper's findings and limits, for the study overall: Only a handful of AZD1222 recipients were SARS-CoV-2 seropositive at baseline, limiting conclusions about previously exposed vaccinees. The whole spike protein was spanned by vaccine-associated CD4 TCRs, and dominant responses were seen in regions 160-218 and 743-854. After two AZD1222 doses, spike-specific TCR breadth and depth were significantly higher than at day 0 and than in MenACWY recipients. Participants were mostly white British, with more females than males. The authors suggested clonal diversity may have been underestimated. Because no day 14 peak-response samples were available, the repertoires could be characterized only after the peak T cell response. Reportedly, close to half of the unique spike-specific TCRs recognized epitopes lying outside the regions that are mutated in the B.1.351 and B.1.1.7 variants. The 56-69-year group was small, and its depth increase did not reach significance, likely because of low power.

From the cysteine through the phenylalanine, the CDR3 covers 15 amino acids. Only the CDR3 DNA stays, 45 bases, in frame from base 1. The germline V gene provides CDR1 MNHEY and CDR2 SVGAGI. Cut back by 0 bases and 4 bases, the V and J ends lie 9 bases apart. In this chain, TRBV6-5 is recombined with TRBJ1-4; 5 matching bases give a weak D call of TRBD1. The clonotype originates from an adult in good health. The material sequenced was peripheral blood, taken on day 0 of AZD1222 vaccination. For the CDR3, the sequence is CASSYSGARNEKLFF. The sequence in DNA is TGTGCCAGCAGTTACTCAGGGGCCCGTAATGAAAAACTGTTTTTT.